This T cell receptor beta chain was captured by sequencing in a study of CD8 T cells in ankylosing spondylitis. 5'-RACE, quantitative and with molecular barcodes, yielded the TCR beta libraries. MiXCR, run by TCRdb on the 5' RACE reads, gives a single entry per CDR3 protein. The sample has around 490,000 distinct CDR3 sequences, roughly 5.2% seen once. Study findings and constraints: Among TCR beta sequences, a motif of 7 to 9 highly homologous variants appeared characteristic of ankylosing spondylitis blood.

Germline CDR1 and CDR2: SGHTA and FQGNSA. The CDR3 covers 12 residues. The V gene lost 5 bases and the J gene lost 10 bases, with 14 bases spanning the gap. This clonotype was counted many times. Its cognate antigen is unknown. The chain has TRBV7-2 and TRBJ1-1; D is unresolved. This TCR derives from a male donor with ankylosing spondylitis. The sample consisted of blood, either unsorted or a sorted T cell fraction (not recorded which). This CDR3 reads CASSLNRDRAFF. The DNA for the CDR3 is TGTGCCAGCAGCCTCAACAGAGACCGAGCTTTCTTT.